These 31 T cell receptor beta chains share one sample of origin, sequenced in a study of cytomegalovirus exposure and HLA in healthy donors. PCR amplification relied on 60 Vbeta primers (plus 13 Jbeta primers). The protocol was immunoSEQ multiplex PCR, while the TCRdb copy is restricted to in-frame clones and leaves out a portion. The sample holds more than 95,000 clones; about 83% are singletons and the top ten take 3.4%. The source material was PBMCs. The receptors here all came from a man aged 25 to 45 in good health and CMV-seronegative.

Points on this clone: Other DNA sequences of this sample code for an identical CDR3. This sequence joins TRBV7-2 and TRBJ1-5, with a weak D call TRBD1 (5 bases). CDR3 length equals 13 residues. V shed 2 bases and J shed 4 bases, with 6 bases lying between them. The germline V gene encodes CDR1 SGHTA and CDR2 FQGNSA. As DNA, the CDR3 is TGTGCCAGCAGCTTACGGGGGAATCAGCCCCAGCATTTT. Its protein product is CASSLRGNQPQHF.

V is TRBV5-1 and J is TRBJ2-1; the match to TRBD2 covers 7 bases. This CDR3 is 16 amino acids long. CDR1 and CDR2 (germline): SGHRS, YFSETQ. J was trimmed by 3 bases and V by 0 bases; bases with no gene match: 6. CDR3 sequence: CASSLVASGGYNEQFF. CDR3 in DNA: TGCGCCAGCAGCTTGGTGGCTAGCGGAGGCTACAATGAGCAGTTCTTC.

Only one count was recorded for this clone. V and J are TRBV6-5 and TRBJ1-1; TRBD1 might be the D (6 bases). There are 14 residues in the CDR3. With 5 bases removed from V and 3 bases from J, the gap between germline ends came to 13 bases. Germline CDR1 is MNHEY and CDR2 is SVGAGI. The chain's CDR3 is CASSLGNRDTEAFF. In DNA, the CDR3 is TGTGCCAGCAGTCTAGGGAACAGGGACACTGAAGCTTTCTTT.

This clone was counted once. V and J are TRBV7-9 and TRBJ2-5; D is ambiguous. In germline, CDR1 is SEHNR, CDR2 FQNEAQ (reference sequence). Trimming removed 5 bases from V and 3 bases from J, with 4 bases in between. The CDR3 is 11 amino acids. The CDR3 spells CASSPKETQYF. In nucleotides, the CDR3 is TGTGCCAGCAGCCCAAAAGAGACCCAGTACTTC.

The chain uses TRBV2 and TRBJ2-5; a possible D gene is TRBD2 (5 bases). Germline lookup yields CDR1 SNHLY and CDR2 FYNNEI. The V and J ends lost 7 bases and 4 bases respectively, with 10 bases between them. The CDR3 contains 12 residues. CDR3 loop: CASKGGSETQYF. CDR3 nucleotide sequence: TGTGCCAGCAAGGGCGGGTCAGAGACCCAGTACTTC.

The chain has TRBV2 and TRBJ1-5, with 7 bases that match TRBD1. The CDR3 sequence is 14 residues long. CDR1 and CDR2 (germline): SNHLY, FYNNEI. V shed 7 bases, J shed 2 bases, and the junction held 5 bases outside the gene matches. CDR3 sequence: CASNDRAGNQPQHF. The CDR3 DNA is TGTGCCAGCAATGACAGGGCCGGCAATCAGCCCCAGCATTTT. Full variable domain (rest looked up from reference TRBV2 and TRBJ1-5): EPEVTQTPSHQVTQMGQEVILRCVPISNHLYFYWYRQILGQKVEFLVSFYNNEISEKSEIFDDQFSVERPDGSNFTLKIRSTKLEDSAMYFCASNDRAGNQPQHFGDGTRLSIL.

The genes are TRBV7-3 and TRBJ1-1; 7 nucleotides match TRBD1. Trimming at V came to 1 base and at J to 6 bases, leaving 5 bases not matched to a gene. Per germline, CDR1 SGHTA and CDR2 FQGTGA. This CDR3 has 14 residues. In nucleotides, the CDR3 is TGTGCCAGCAGCTTAATGGGGCAGGGGGCTGAAGCTTTCTTT. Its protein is CASSLMGQGAEAFF.

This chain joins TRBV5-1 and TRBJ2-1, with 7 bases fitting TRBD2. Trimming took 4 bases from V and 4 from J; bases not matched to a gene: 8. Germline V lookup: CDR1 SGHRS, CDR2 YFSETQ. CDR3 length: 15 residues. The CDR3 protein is CASSPPGLPYNEQFF. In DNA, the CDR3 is TGCGCCAGCAGCCCACCGGGACTACCTTACAATGAGCAGTTCTTC.

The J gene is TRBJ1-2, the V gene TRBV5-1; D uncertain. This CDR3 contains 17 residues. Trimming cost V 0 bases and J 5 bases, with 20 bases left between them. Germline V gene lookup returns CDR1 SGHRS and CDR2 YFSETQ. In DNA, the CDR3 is TGCGCCAGCAGCTTGGCGAGGAGTGATCAGAAACCTTATGGCTACACCTTC. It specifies CASSLARSDQKPYGYTF.

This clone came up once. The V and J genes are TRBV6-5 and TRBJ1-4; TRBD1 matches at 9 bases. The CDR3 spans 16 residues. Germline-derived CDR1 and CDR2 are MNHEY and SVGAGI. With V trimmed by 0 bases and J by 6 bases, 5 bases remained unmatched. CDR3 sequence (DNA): TGTGCCAGCAGTTACTCGTGGGGGACAGGGTATGAAAAACTGTTTTTT. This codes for CASSYSWGTGYEKLFF.

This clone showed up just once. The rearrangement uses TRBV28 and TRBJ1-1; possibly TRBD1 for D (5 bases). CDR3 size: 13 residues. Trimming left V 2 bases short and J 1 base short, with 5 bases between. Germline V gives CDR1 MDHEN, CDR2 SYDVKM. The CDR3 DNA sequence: TGTGCCAGCAGTTTAGGGGCGAACACTGAAGCTTTCTTT. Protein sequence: CASSLGANTEAFF.

CDR3 loop: CASSLQGGNTEAFF. The CDR3 DNA follows: TGTGCCAGCTCGCTACAGGGGGGGAACACTGAAGCTTTCTTT. This chain links TRBV18 with TRBJ1-1; 8 positions match TRBD1. Trimming cost V 6 bases and J 1 base; bases outside gene matches: 4. Germline CDR1 is KGHSH and CDR2 is LQKENI. There are 14 residues in the CDR3.

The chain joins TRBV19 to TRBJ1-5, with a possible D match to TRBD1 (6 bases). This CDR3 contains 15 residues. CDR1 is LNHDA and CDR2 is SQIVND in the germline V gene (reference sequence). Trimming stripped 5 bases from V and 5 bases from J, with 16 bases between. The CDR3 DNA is TGTGCCAGTAGTCCCTCCTCGGACAGCTATCAGCCCCAGCATTTT. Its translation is CASSPSSDSYQPQHF.

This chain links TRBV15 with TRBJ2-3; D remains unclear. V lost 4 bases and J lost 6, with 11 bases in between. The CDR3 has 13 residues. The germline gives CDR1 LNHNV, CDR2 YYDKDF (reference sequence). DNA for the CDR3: TGTGCCACCAGCAAGAACCAAGCGGATACGCAGTATTTT. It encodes CATSKNQADTQYF.

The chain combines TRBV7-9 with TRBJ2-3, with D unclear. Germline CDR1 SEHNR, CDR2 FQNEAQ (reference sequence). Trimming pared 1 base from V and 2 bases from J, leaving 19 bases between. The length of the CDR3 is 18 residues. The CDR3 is CASSLVMSFSSDTDTQYF. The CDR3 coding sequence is TGTGCCAGCAGCTTAGTTATGAGTTTTTCCAGCGACACAGATACGCAGTATTTT.

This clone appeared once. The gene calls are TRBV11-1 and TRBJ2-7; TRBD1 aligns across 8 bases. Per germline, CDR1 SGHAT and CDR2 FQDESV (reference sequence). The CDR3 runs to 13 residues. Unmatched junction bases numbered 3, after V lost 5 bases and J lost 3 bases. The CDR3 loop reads CASSRGQDYEQYF. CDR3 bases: TGTGCCAGCAGCCGGGGACAGGACTACGAGCAGTACTTC.

Here the CDR3 reads CASKGLAEYNEQFF. In DNA form, the CDR3 reads TGTGCCAGCAAGGGACTAGCCGAATACAATGAGCAGTTCTTC. The chain employs TRBV27 and TRBJ2-1; TRBD2 matches at 9 bases. The CDR3 has 14 residues. The germline V gene has CDR1 MNHEY and CDR2 SMNVEV (reference sequence). Losses at the gene ends were 7 bases for V and 4 bases for J; bases not matched to a gene: 5.

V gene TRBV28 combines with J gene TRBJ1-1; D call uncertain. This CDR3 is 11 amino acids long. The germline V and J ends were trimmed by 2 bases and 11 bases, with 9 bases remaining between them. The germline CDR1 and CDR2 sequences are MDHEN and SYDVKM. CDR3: CASSLNSGAFF. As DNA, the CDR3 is TGTGCCAGCAGTTTAAACAGTGGGGCTTTCTTT. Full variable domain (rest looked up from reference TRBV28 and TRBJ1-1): DVKVTQSSRYLVKRTGEKVFLECVQDMDHENMFWYRQDPGLGLRLIYFSYDVKMKEKGDIPEGYSVSREKKERFSLILESASTNQTSMYLCASSLNSGAFFGQGTRLTVV.

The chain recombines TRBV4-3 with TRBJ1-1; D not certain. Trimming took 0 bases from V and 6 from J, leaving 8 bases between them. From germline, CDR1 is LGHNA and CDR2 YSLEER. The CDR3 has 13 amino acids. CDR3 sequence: CASSQDSGSEAFF. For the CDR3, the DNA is TGCGCCAGCAGCCAAGATAGCGGATCTGAAGCTTTCTTT.

CDR3 sequence reads: CASSGQGWDTQYF. CDR3 nucleotide sequence: TGTGCCAGCAGTGGACAGGGGTGGGATACGCAGTATTTT. The chain uses TRBV9 and TRBJ2-3, with 9 bases identical to TRBD1. This CDR3 contains 13 residues. Germline values: CDR1 SGDLS, CDR2 YYNGEE. The V segment lost 5 bases and the J segment 6 bases; nucleotides outside the gene matches: 4. The entire variable domain, with the rest obtained from reference TRBV9 and TRBJ2-3, is as follows: DSGVTQTPKHLITATGQRVTLRCSPRSGDLSVYWYQQSLDQGLQFLIQYYNGEERAKGNILERFSAQQFPDLHSELNLSSLELGDSALYFCASSGQGWDTQYFGPGTRLTVL.

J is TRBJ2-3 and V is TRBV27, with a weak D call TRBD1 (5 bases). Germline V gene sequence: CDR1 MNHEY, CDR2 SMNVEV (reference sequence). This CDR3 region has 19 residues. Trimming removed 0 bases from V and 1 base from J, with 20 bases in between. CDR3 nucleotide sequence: TGTGCCAGCAGTTTATCGTATTGGGTTAGGGGCGCTGGCACAGATACGCAGTATTTT. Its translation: CASSLSYWVRGAGTDTQYF.

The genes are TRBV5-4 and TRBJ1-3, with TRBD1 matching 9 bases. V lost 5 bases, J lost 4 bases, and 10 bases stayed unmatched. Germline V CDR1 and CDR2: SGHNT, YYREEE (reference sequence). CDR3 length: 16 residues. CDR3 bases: TGTGCCAGCAGTTTAGCCGGACAGGGGCGAGGAAACACCATATATTTT. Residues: CASSLAGQGRGNTIYF. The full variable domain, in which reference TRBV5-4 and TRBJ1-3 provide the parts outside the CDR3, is ETGVTQSPTHLIKTRGQQVTLRCSSQSGHNTVSWYQQALGQGPQFIFQYYREEENGRGNFPPRFSGLQFPNYSSELNVNALELDDSALYLCASSLAGQGRGNTIYFGEGSWLTVV.

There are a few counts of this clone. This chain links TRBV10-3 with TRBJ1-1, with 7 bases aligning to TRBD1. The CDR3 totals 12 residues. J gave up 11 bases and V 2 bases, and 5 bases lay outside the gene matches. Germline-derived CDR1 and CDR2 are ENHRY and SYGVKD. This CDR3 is CAISERQGEAFF. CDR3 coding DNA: TGTGCCATCAGTGAGAGACAGGGAGAGGCTTTCTTT.

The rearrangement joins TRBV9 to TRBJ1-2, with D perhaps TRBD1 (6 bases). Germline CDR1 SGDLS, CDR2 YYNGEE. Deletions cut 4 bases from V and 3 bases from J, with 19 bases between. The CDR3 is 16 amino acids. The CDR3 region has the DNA TGTGCCAGCAGCATCCCTCAGGGGATTGAAGACTATGGCTACACCTTC. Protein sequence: CASSIPQGIEDYGYTF.

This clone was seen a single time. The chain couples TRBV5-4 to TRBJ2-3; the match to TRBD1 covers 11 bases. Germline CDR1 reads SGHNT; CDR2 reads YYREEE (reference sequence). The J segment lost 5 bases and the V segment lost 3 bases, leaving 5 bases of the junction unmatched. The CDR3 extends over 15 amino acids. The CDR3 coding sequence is TGTGCCAGCAGCTCGGACAGGGGGCATGGAGATACGCAGTATTTT. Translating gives CASSSDRGHGDTQYF.

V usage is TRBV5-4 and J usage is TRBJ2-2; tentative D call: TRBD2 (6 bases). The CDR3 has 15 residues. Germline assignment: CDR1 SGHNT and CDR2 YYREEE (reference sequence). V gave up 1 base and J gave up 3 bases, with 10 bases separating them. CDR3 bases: TGTGCCAGCAGCTTGCCGGGGGTCGACACCGGGGAGCTGTTTTTT. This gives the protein CASSLPGVDTGELFF.

This CDR3 is CASSERRGSQPQHF. The CDR3 DNA reads as TGTGCCAGCAGTGAAAGGAGGGGTAGTCAGCCCCAGCATTTT. The genes are TRBV2 and TRBJ1-5; D possibly corresponds to TRBD1 (5 bases). V dropped 2 bases and J dropped 6 bases, with 11 bases sitting between them. Germline V gene lookup returns CDR1 SNHLY and CDR2 FYNNEI. The CDR3 has 14 residues.

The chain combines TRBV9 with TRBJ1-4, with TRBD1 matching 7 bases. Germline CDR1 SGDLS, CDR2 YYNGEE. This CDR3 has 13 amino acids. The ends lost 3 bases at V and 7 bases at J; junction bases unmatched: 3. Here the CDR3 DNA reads TGTGCCAGCAGCGCCGGGACAGCTGAAAAACTGTTTTTT. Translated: CASSAGTAEKLFF.

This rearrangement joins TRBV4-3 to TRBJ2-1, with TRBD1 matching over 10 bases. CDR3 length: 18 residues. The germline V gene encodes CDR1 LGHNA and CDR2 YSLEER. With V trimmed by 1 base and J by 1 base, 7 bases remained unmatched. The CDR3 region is CASSQGWRTGGSYNEQFF. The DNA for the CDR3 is TGCGCCAGCAGCCAAGGATGGAGGACAGGGGGGTCCTACAATGAGCAGTTCTTC.

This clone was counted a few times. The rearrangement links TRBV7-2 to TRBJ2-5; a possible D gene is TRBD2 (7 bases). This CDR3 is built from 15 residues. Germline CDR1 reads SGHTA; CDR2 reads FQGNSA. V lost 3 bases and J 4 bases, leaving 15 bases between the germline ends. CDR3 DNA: TGTGCCAGCAGCTTGGAGGGGGGGCCTAGAGAGACCCAGTACTTC. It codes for CASSLEGGPRETQYF. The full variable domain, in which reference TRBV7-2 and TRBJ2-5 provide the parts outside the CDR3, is GAGVSQSPSNKVTEKGKDVELRCDPISGHTALYWYRQSLGQGLEFLIYFQGNSAPDKSGLPSDRFSAERTGGSVSTLTIQRTQQEDSAVYLCASSLEGGPRETQYFGPGTRLLVL.

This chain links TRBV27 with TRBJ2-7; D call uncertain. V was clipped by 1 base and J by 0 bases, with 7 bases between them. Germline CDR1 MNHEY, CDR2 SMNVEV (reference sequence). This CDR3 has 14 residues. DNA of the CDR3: TGTGCCAGCAGTTTATACCTCAGCTCCTACGAGCAGTACTTC. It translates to CASSLYLSSYEQYF.